This T cell receptor (beta chain) originates from a study of T-cell memory formation after mild COVID-19 (dated by TCRdb to about 2021). Broadly, across the study: TCR sequence clusters from the two donors were largely donor specific. In a couple of donors, T-cell clones that expanded and contracted after mild COVID-19 were followed by sequencing TCRalpha and TCRbeta repertoires longitudinally. Two young, previously healthy adult volunteers made up the cohort, one male and one female. Overall results and qualifications from the work: Balanced CD4/CD8 phenotypes were observed for clones contracting from day 15 to 85, whereas a bias towards CD4+ was observed for a second wave of clones expanding from day 15 to 37. Some responding clones were found in pre-infection memory, which suggests that pre-existing cross-reactive memory T cells took part in the SARS-CoV-2 response. The study covered only a couple of mild cases, and larger cohorts including severe cases with pre-infection samples were considered necessary. Contracting CD4+ clones appeared mostly in the CM and EM memory subsets, whereas CD8+ clones were enriched in EMRA. SARS-CoV-2 specificity of the second-wave clones peaking on day 37 was not confirmed.

The data were produced on an Illumina NovaSeq 6000. cDNA libraries for TCRalpha and TCRbeta were prepared by 5'RACE using constant-segment primers, with sample barcodes and unique molecular identifiers added. RNA was extracted from every sample with Trizol reagent. Libraries were amplified in two PCR steps, with a second sample barcode and Illumina TruSeq adapters added in the second step. The libraries were sequenced on an Illumina NovaSeq using 2 x 150 bp paired-end reads. Turning to the authors' computational methods: Demultiplexing of reads and collapsing into UMI-guided consensus sequences were performed with migec v1.2.7. Using mixcr v2.1.11, UMI consensuses were aligned to TRA and TRB V and J templates and then assembled into clonotypes. Expanded or contracted clonotypes were those called significant by both edgeR and NoisET, with noise models trained on biological replicates. For edgeR calls, a false discovery rate-adjusted p below 0.01 and a log2 fold-change threshold of 1 were applied. As an exploratory analysis of dynamics, PCA with hierarchical clustering was applied to max-normalized trajectories of the 1000 most abundant clonotypes. Separately sequenced CD4+ and CD8+ repertoires were used to assign the CD4 or CD8 phenotype of responding clones. TCRdb redid the processing of the public reads, applying fastp at Q25 and MiXCR, and retained in-frame beta chains. Under each unique CDR3 protein, matching rows form one entry showing the most common genes and DNA. The V and J calls and clone size come from TCRdb's table, not from the authors' own analysis. This sample holds more than 55,000 distinct CDR3 sequences; roughly 9.5% were observed only once. The top ten hold around 1.2% of the sample.

PBMCs were isolated by Ficoll-Paque density gradient centrifugation. The CDR3, from cysteine to phenylalanine, totals 16 residues. This entry keeps only the CDR3 DNA: 48 bases, framed from base 1. At the junction V is shortened by 4 bases and J by 3 bases; bases outside the gene matches: 7. The germline V gene encodes CDR1 SGHRS and CDR2 YFSETQ. Turning to this clonotype: The antigen this receptor binds is unknown. No per-base quality is available; no much larger clone lies one base away.

The sequence came from a man aged 18 to 29 who had mild COVID-19 (a few samples of this study predate the infection). The sample titles of this study are shuffled in the database, so cell type and time point are left out; the donor was told from shared clones. The V and J genes are TRBV5-1 and TRBJ2-3; 11 of the junction bases match TRBD2. Sequenced sample: PBMCs or a T cell subset sorted from them (not recorded which). The nucleotide sequence reads TGCGCCAGCAGCCGAGTAACTAGCGGGGGTACAGATACGCAGTATTTT. Translated, this gives CASSRVTSGGTDTQYF.